The rows below give T cell receptor beta chains drawn from one sample of a study of CD8 T cells in ankylosing spondylitis. TCRdb re-called the 5' RACE reads through MiXCR, storing one row per CDR3 protein. The sample gives 700,000 or so distinct CDR3 sequences, roughly 20% of which show up once; about a fifth is in the top ten. The sample taken for sequencing was blood, either unsorted or a sorted T cell fraction (not recorded which). Receptors were obtained from a male donor with ankylosing spondylitis. CDR3s include the opening cysteine and the closing phenylalanine or tryptophan. Fields, in order: CDR3 length, J gene, clone size, V gene, D gene, CDR3 protein, CDR3 DNA. The D gene is left open where the match is weak. The listing skips clone size in some rows; elsewhere it reads once, few, many or a size class.

>16|TRBJ2-1|-|TRBV6-1|TRBD2
CASSSASGGTYNEQFF
TGTGCCAGCAGCAGTGCTAGCGGAGGGACTTACAATGAGCAGTTCTTC
>15|TRBJ2-5|-|TRBV2|-
CASSEVRGDRETQYF
TGTGCCAGCAGTGAGGTCCGGGGGGACAGGGAGACCCAGTACTTC
>14|TRBJ1-2|few|TRBV6-1|TRBD1
CASSGQGADYGYTF
TGTGCCAGCAGTGGACAGGGGGCGGACTATGGCTACACCTTC
>15|TRBJ1-1|few|TRBV5-6|TRBD1
CASSLGWTGATEAFF
TGTGCCAGCAGCTTGGGATGGACAGGGGCAACTGAAGCTTTCTTT
>14|TRBJ1-2|few|TRBV27|-
CASSLGGPNYGYTF
TGTGCCAGCAGTTTGGGAGGGCCTAACTATGGCTACACCTTC
>15|TRBJ2-5|-|TRBV20-1|-
CSARRGSDTQETQYF
TGCAGTGCTAGGCGAGGAAGCGACACACAAGAGACCCAGTACTTC
>15|TRBJ1-3|few|TRBV6-1|-
CASSVLQDSGNTIYF
TGTGCCAGCAGCGTTCTACAGGACTCTGGAAACACCATATATTTT
>16|TRBJ1-4|few|TRBV5-6|TRBD1
CASSGRQGATNEKLFF
TGTGCCAGCAGCGGAAGACAGGGTGCAACTAATGAAAAACTGTTTTTT
>13|TRBJ1-2|few|TRBV12-3/TRBV12-4|-
CASSRRGRYGYTF
TGTGCCAGCAGTCGCAGGGGCCGCTATGGCTACACCTTC
>15|TRBJ1-1|few|TRBV29-1|-
CSVEDYTVGYDEAFF
TGCAGCGTTGAAGATTATACAGTAGGGTATGATGAAGCTTTCTTT
>14|TRBJ2-7|-|TRBV28|TRBD2
CASSFSGKIYEQYF
TGTGCCAGCAGTTTTAGCGGGAAGATCTACGAGCAGTACTTC
>12|TRBJ2-1|-|TRBV20-1|-
CSAWGLNNEQFF
TGCAGTGCTTGGGGACTGAACAATGAGCAGTTCTTC
>15|TRBJ1-1|many|TRBV5-1|TRBD1
CASSPRQGENTEAFF
TGCGCCAGCAGCCCCAGACAGGGGGAGAACACTGAAGCTTTCTTT
>13|TRBJ1-2|-|TRBV2|-
CASSEQRGNGYTF
TGTGCCAGCAGTGAACAAAGGGGGAATGGCTACACCTTC
>19|TRBJ2-3|-|TRBV12-3/TRBV12-4|-
CASSPLGTSTSKGTDTQYF
TGTGCCAGCAGTCCCCTAGGGACTTCAACCAGCAAGGGGACAGATACGCAGTATTTT
>14|TRBJ2-5|-|TRBV20-1|-
CSARTGTYQETQYF
TGCAGTGCTCGAACCGGGACCTATCAAGAGACCCAGTACTTC
>15|TRBJ2-6|-|TRBV25-1|-
CASSETGSGANVLTF
TGTGCCAGCAGTGAAACAGGTTCTGGGGCCAACGTCCTGACTTTC
>15|TRBJ2-5|few|TRBV5-1|-
CASSSGDGRQETQYF
TGCGCCAGCAGCTCGGGGGACGGACGGCAAGAGACCCAGTACTTC
>17|TRBJ1-1|-|TRBV7-6|-
CASSLDKRQPGNTEAFF
TGTGCCAGCAGCTTAGATAAGAGGCAGCCGGGGAACACTGAAGCTTTCTTT
>14|TRBJ1-2|-|TRBV7-9|-
CASSQQGPVYGYTF
TGTGCCAGCAGTCAACAGGGCCCGGTCTATGGCTACACCTTC
>14|TRBJ2-7|many|TRBV20-1|TRBD2
CSASTGTSGYEQYF
TGCAGTGCGAGCACCGGGACTAGCGGGTACGAGCAGTACTTC
>15|TRBJ2-7|-|TRBV7-9|TRBD2
CASSRGTRGSYEQYF
TGTGCCAGCAGCCGCGGGACTAGAGGATCCTACGAGCAGTACTTC
>13|TRBJ1-6|-|TRBV6-6|-
CASSYNTNSPLHF
TGTGCCAGCAGTTACAACACAAATTCACCCCTCCACTTT
>15|TRBJ2-7|few|TRBV27|TRBD2
CASSVGLAGGLGQYF
TGTGCCAGCAGTGTCGGACTAGCGGGAGGCCTGGGGCAGTACTTC
>14|TRBJ1-1|-|TRBV6-5|-
CASSYSKGHGEAFF
TGTGCCAGCAGTTACTCGAAGGGACACGGTGAAGCTTTCTTT
>16|TRBJ2-1|few|TRBV27|TRBD2
CASSLLTSGGYNEQFF
TGTGCCAGCAGTCTTCTCACTAGCGGGGGATACAATGAGCAGTTCTTC
>15|TRBJ2-5|-|TRBV11-3|TRBD2
CASSFGLAGQETQYF
TGTGCCAGCAGCTTCGGACTAGCGGGGCAAGAGACCCAGTACTTC
>15|TRBJ2-3|few|TRBV20-1|TRBD2
CSARTGEGHTDTQYF
TGCAGTGCTAGAACGGGGGAGGGCCACACAGATACGCAGTATTTT
>14|TRBJ2-7|-|TRBV5-1|-
CASSLAGVAHEQYF
TGCGCCAGCAGCTTGGCGGGGGTAGCCCACGAGCAGTACTTC
>15|TRBJ2-5|-|TRBV4-1|TRBD1
CASSQPGQGGETQYF
TGCGCCAGCAGCCAACCGGGACAGGGAGGAGAGACCCAGTACTTC
>13|TRBJ2-1|many|TRBV29-1|-
CSVVKSDYNEQFF
TGCAGCGTTGTAAAGTCAGACTACAATGAGCAGTTCTTC
>16|TRBJ2-3|once|TRBV5-1|TRBD1
CASSLAVTGGTDTQYF
TGCGCCAGCAGCTTGGCCGTGACAGGGGGGACAGATACGCAGTATTTT
>16|TRBJ2-7|few|TRBV28|-
CASSFPRQDLSYEQYF
TGTGCCAGCAGTTTCCCCCGACAGGACCTCTCCTACGAGCAGTACTTC
>12|TRBJ2-1|-|TRBV19|-
CASSGVYNEQFF
TGTGCCAGTAGTGGGGTATACAATGAGCAGTTCTTC
>13|TRBJ2-1|few|TRBV20-1|-
CSADLWDDNEQFF
TGCAGTGCTGACCTTTGGGATGACAATGAGCAGTTCTTC
>14|TRBJ2-7|-|TRBV6-1|TRBD2
CASSPGTSRHEQYF
TGTGCCAGCAGTCCCGGGACTAGCCGCCACGAGCAGTACTTC
>11|TRBJ1-2|few|TRBV6-1|-
CASSENYGYTF
TGTGCCAGCAGTGAGAACTATGGCTACACCTTC
>13|TRBJ2-1|few|TRBV19|TRBD2
CASSNGLAVEQFF
TGTGCCAGTAGTAACGGACTAGCGGTTGAGCAGTTCTTC
>16|TRBJ2-7|-|TRBV7-5|-
CISVSEAKDRTYEQYF
-
>16|TRBJ2-3|few|TRBV29-1|TRBD2
CSVEDLSGGTTDTQYF
TGCAGCGTTGAAGATCTAAGCGGGGGCACCACAGATACGCAGTATTTT